The clone carrying this T cell receptor beta chain was found a few times. This record comes from a study of graft-versus-host responses after intestinal transplantation. Repertoires were generated with immunoSEQ multiplex PCR, while TCRdb's copy carries only in-frame clones and drops some. The top ten hold about 0.66% of the sample, which has about 25,000 clones, about 39% seen once. Following the reaction, CD3+CD4+ and CD3+CD8+ responders that were proliferating and CFSE-low underwent sorting. Findings and caveats of the study: The highest levels of circulating GvH clones went along with early declines in HvG clones after transplant. Recipient marrow showed GvH clones, some seen first in ileum or blood. Those patients showing graft-donor T cell macrochimerism displayed high graft-versus-host to host-versus-graft clonal ratios in allografts.

The V end was cut by 0 bases, the J end by 5 bases, with 13 bases between. The CDR3 contains 15 residues. Germline values: CDR1 LGHNA, CDR2 YNFKEQ. The source is a human patient who received an intestinal transplant. This material consisted of alloreactive CD4+ T cells from a mixed lymphocyte reaction culture, taken before intestinal transplant. Subset reported: CFSE-low proliferating T cells sorted from approximately six-day pre-transplant mixed lymphocyte reaction (GvH or HvG direction). The V and J genes are TRBV4-2 and TRBJ2-5; a weak D match, TRBD1 (6 bases). The CDR3 loop is CASSQDQGYVETQYF. The DNA of the CDR3 is TGTGCCAGCAGCCAAGACCAGGGGTATGTGGAGACCCAGTACTTC.